By sample share, the clone carrying this T cell receptor (beta chain) is large. This sample was taken from a study of tumour-infiltrating T cells in Burkitt lymphoma. Study information: All epidemiological Burkitt lymphoma subtypes were represented in the cohort.

This CDR3 has 14 residues. V was pared by 9 bases and J by 0 bases, with 12 bases between. Germline CDR1 LNHDA, CDR2 SQIVND (reference sequence). Clones were sequenced by immunoSEQ multiplex PCR, and TCRdb holds only the in-frame ones, with some missing. The sample holds 4,800 or so clones, around an eighth seen once. This chain uses TRBV19 with TRBJ1-5; tentative D call: TRBD1 (5 bases). This sequence originates from a human donor with Burkitt lymphoma. The specimen was tumor tissue. For the CDR3, the DNA is TGTGCCAGCGGGACTCAGGATAGCAATCAGCCCCAGCATTTT. Translation gives CASGTQDSNQPQHF.